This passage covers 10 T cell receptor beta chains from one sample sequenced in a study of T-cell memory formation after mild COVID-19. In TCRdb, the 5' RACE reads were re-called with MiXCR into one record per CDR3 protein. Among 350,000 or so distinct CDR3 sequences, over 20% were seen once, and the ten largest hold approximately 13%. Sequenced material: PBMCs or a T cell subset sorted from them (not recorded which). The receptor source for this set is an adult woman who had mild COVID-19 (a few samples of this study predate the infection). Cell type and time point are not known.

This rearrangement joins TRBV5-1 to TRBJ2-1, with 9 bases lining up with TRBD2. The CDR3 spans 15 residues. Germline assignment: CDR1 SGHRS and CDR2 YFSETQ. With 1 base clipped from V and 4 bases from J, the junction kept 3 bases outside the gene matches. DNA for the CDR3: TGCGCCAGCAGCTTGCGTAGCGGGAGTTACAATGAGCAGTTCTTC. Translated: CASSLRSGSYNEQFF.

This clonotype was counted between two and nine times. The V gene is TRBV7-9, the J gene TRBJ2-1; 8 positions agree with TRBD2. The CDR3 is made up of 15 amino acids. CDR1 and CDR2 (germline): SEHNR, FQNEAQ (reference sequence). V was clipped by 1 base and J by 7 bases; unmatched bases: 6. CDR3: CASSLVYPGGNEQFF. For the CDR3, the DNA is TGTGCCAGCAGCTTAGTTTACCCGGGGGGGAATGAGCAGTTCTTC.

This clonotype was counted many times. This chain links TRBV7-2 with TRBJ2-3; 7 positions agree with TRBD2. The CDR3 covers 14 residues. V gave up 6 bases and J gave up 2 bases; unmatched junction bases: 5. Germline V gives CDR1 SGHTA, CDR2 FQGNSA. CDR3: CASSPGLVTDTQYF. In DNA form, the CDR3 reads TGTGCCAGCAGTCCTGGACTAGTCACAGATACGCAGTATTTT. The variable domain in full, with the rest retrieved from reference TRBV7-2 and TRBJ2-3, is GAGVSQSPSNKVTEKGKDVELRCDPISGHTALYWYRQSLGQGLEFLIYFQGNSAPDKSGLPSDRFSAERTGGSVSTLTIQRTQQEDSAVYLCASSPGLVTDTQYFGPGTRLTVL.

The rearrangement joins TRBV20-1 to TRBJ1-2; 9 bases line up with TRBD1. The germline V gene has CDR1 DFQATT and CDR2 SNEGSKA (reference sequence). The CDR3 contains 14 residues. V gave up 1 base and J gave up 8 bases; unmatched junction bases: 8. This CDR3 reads CSARVPGQGRGYTF. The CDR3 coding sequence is TGCAGTGCTAGAGTCCCGGGACAGGGTCGAGGCTACACCTTC.

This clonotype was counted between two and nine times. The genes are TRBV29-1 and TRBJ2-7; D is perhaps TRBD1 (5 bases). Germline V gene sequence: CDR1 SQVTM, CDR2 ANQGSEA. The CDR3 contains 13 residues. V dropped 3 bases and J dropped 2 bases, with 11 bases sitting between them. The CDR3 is CSVDAGPAYEQYF. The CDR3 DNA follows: TGCAGCGTTGATGCAGGGCCGGCCTACGAGCAGTACTTC.

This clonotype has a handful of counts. The CDR3 bases are TGCGCCAGCAGCTCTAGACCAAGCGGGAAGGATTCACCCCTCCACTTT. It codes for CASSSRPSGKDSPLHF. The chain uses TRBV5-1 and TRBJ1-6; D gene uncertain. CDR1 and CDR2 from the germline V gene are SGHRS and YFSETQ. The CDR3 is 16 residues long. V lost 3 bases, J lost 8 bases, and 18 bases lay in between.

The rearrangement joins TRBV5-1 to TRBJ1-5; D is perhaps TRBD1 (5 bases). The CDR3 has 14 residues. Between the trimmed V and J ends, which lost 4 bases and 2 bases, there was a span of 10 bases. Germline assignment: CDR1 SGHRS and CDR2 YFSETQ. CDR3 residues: CASSPDTGNQPQHF. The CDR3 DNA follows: TGCGCCAGCAGCCCGGACACCGGCAATCAGCCCCAGCATTTT.

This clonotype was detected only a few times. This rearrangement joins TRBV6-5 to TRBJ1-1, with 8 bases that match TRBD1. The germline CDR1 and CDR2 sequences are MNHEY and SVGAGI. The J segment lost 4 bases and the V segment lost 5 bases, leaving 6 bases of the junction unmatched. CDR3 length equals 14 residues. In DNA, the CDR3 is TGTGCCAGCAGTCCCAGGGGGCCGAGCACTGAAGCTTTCTTT. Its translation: CASSPRGPSTEAFF.

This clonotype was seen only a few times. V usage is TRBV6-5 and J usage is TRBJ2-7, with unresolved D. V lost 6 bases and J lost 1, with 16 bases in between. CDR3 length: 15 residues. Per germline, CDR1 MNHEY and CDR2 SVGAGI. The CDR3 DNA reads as TGTGCCAGCAGCCCCACCGGTAGGGTATCCTACGAGCAGTACTTC. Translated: CASSPTGRVSYEQYF.

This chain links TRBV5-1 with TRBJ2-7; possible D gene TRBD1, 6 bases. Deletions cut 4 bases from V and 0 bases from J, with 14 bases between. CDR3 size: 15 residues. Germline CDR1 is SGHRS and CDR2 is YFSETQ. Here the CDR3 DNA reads TGCGCCAGCAGCCGGGTCCAGGACAGCTCCTACGAGCAGTACTTC. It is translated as CASSRVQDSSYEQYF.